What follows describes a single T cell receptor beta chain. Antigen specificity is unknown. These data originate in a study of T cell repertoires in cytomegalovirus infection. Overall study context: Epitope selection comprised recently identified HLA-C-restricted CMV epitopes and well-studied HLA-B-restricted CMV epitopes. Public TCR beta signatures indicated both CMV infection and matching HLA type.

The CDR3 sequence is 14 residues long. J lost 6 bases, V lost 6 bases, and 11 bases had no gene match. Germline lookup yields CDR1 MNHEY and CDR2 SVGAGI. TCRdb reprocessed the reads via MiXCR and lists one record per CDR3 protein. The data hold approximately 730,000 distinct CDR3 sequences, with around a third observed a single time. Overall study results and limits: Frequencies of public TCR beta families were cumulated, and this identified carriers of CMV plus the relevant HLA. Within the response measured ex vivo, HLA-C-restricted CMV-specific TCR beta clonotypes were dominant.

The sample consisted of cultured PBMCs, taken from culture after CMV antigen stimulation. The chain links TRBV6-5 to TRBJ2-7; 7 bases map to TRBD1. This receptor was taken from a human donor in good health (CMV status not recorded). Some clones in this sample may be carry-over from other donors' samples. CDR3 bases: TGTGCCAGCAGCAGGGACAGAGCCGGTGGCGAGCAGTACTTC. This sequence encodes CASSRDRAGGEQYF.